A single sample gave rise to the 32 T cell receptor beta chains below, sequenced in a study of identical twins. A single record per CDR3 protein comes from TCRdb applying MiXCR to the 5' RACE reads. This sample has about 890,000 distinct CDR3 sequences, with approximately 13% found just once. These same data were also listed under a study on yellow fever vaccine responses in identical twins.

The sample comprised PBMCs. The receptors shown here come from a young woman in good health.

V usage is TRBV3-1 and J usage is TRBJ2-3, with TRBD2 identical over 10 bases. Germline CDR1 reads LGHDT; CDR2 reads YNNKEL (reference sequence). The CDR3 is 20 residues long. Losses at the gene ends were 1 base for V and 0 bases for J; bases not matched to a gene: 13. The CDR3 sequence: CASSQVTPQRGGLSTDTQYF. The CDR3, as DNA: TGTGCCAGCAGCCAAGTTACCCCCCAGCGGGGGGGCTTGAGCACAGATACGCAGTATTTT.

The chain joins TRBV6-1 to TRBJ2-6; 7 nucleotides align to TRBD1. Germline values: CDR1 MNHNS, CDR2 SASEGT. The ends lost 6 bases at V and 0 bases at J; junction bases unmatched: 8. The CDR3 covers 17 residues. The CDR3 DNA reads TGTGCCAGCAGGCCTGGACAGGCCGGCTCTGGGGCCAACGTCCTGACTTTC. Protein product: CASRPGQAGSGANVLTF.

V gene TRBV25-1 combines with J gene TRBJ2-2; 8 bases are a match to TRBD1. Germline CDR1 and CDR2: MGHDK and SYGVNS. This CDR3 is built from 18 residues. Unmatched junction bases numbered 14, after V lost 4 bases and J lost 4 bases. The CDR3 nucleotides read TGTGCCAGCAGTGCCGGGGACTTCAGGGGGCGTTCCACCGGGGAGCTGTTTTTT. It codes for CASSAGDFRGRSTGELFF.

This clonotype came up many times. The chain couples TRBV20-1 to TRBJ2-2; TRBD1 agrees at 9 bases. From germline, CDR1 is DFQATT and CDR2 SNEGSKA (reference sequence). The CDR3 is made up of 14 amino acids. V trimming: 5 bases; J trimming: 0 bases; junction bases outside the gene matches: 1. The CDR3 spells CSARQGANTGELFF. The CDR3 DNA reads as TGCAGTGCTCGACAGGGGGCGAACACCGGGGAGCTGTTTTTT.

This clonotype has at least ten counts. The V call is TRBV5-1, the J call TRBJ2-1; 10 bases fit TRBD2. CDR3 size: 16 residues. V lost 2 bases, J lost 2 bases, and 4 bases stayed unmatched. Germline CDR1 SGHRS, CDR2 YFSETQ. The CDR3 protein is CASSLRAGGPYNEQFF. Written as DNA, the CDR3 is TGCGCCAGCAGCTTAAGAGCGGGAGGGCCCTACAATGAGCAGTTCTTC.

This clonotype was found a few times. The V and J genes are TRBV6-5 and TRBJ2-5; no clear D gene. V shed 7 bases and J shed 5 bases, with 11 bases lying between them. This CDR3 is 12 amino acids long. Germline V CDR1 and CDR2: MNHEY, SVGAGI. Here the CDR3 DNA reads TGTGCCAGCAATGCCCCCGGGGAGACCCAGTACTTC. Encoded protein: CASNAPGETQYF.

This clonotype turned up a few times. This sequence joins TRBV20-1 and TRBJ2-1, with TRBD2 matching over 9 bases. The CDR3 has 14 residues. The V gene's germline CDR1 is DFQATT and CDR2 SNEGSKA (reference sequence). V was clipped by 5 bases and J by 4 bases; unmatched bases: 6. The CDR3 is CSALSGRHYNEQFF. As DNA, the CDR3 is TGCAGTGCTTTGAGCGGGAGGCATTACAATGAGCAGTTCTTC.

This clonotype came up many times. This sequence joins TRBV15 and TRBJ1-1; TRBD1 might be the D (6 bases). The length of the CDR3 is 15 residues. Germline loops: CDR1 LNHNV, CDR2 YYDKDF (reference sequence). V lost 0 bases, J lost 6 bases, and 14 bases lay in between. Written as DNA, the CDR3 is TGTGCCACCAGCAGAGAAGCCCAAGGGGGAGCTGAAGCTTTCTTT. Translation gives CATSREAQGGAEAFF.

This clonotype showed up many times. The rearrangement uses TRBV7-9 and TRBJ2-7; maybe TRBD2 (5 bases). Trimming pared 1 base from V and 3 bases from J, leaving 10 bases between. Germline lookup yields CDR1 SEHNR and CDR2 FQNEAQ (reference sequence). The CDR3 length is 14 residues. The CDR3 DNA follows: TGTGCCAGCAGCTTAGTAGCGAGTAACTACGAGCAGTACTTC. Amino acid sequence: CASSLVASNYEQYF.

This clonotype was detected a few times. The chain recombines TRBV29-1 with TRBJ2-3; no clear D gene. Trimming pared 1 base from V and 7 bases from J, leaving 6 bases between. CDR3 size: 11 residues. Germline CDR1 SQVTM, CDR2 ANQGSEA. The CDR3 reads CSVEALNTQYF. The CDR3 DNA sequence: TGCAGCGTTGAAGCGTTAAATACGCAGTATTTT.

This clonotype was counted ten times or more. The chain links TRBV7-9 to TRBJ2-1; possible D gene TRBD2, 5 bases. V lost 5 bases to trimming and J lost 5 bases, with 10 bases between them. This CDR3 comprises 13 residues. The germline gives CDR1 SEHNR, CDR2 FQNEAQ (reference sequence). CDR3 sequence (DNA): TGTGCCAGCAGCACCGCCGGGAACAATGAGCAGTTCTTC. Translating it yields CASSTAGNNEQFF.

This clonotype was observed a few times. Here the CDR3 DNA reads TGTGCCACTTCAAGGTCGTACGAGCAGTACTTC. Its protein is CATSRSYEQYF. This chain connects TRBV7-9 to TRBJ2-7; no clear D gene. Germline V gene sequence: CDR1 SEHNR, CDR2 FQNEAQ (reference sequence). Trimming took 10 bases from V and 4 from J, leaving 11 bases between them. The CDR3 consists of 11 residues.

This clonotype was counted only a few times. This chain uses TRBV11-3 with TRBJ2-1; tentatively, D is TRBD2 (6 bases). Trimming cost V 8 bases and J 9 bases, with 17 bases left between them. There are 13 residues in the CDR3. The germline V gene has CDR1 SGHNT and CDR2 YENEEA. The CDR3 sequence is CASGLGGYSEQFF. The CDR3 nucleotides read TGTGCCAGCGGGTTGGGAGGTTATAGTGAGCAGTTCTTC.

This chain links TRBV12-3 or TRBV12-4 with TRBJ2-5, with D possibly TRBD2 on 6 matching bases. V shed 7 bases and J shed 5 bases, with 17 bases lying between them. The CDR3 loop spans 14 amino acids. The CDR3, as DNA: TGTGCCAGCACCTTGGGGGGTGTTGGGGAGACCCAGTACTTC. This translates into CASTLGGVGETQYF.

In this sample, this clonotype turned up a few times. The chain employs TRBV5-1 and TRBJ2-7; TRBD2 aligns across 9 bases. CDR3 size: 16 residues. Germline V gene data show CDR1 as SGHRS and CDR2 as YFSETQ. Losses at the gene ends were 3 bases for V and 3 bases for J; bases not matched to a gene: 10. The CDR3 protein is CASSYGLAPNSYEQYF. DNA of the CDR3: TGCGCCAGCAGCTACGGACTAGCGCCTAACAGCTACGAGCAGTACTTC.

The sample holds a few counts of this clonotype. CDR3 sequence reads: CASSEWQGAGEQYF. In DNA form, the CDR3 reads TGTGCCAGCAGTGAATGGCAGGGGGCGGGCGAGCAGTACTTC. V is TRBV2 and J is TRBJ2-7; TRBD1 aligns across 8 bases. After removal of 2 bases from V and 6 bases from J, the junction contained 6 bases not matched to a gene. The CDR3 sequence is 14 residues long. Germline assignment: CDR1 SNHLY and CDR2 FYNNEI.

This clonotype has at least ten counts. One end of the junction varies from germline; a read error may be responsible. V and J are TRBV28 and TRBJ2-1; 10 nucleotides agree with TRBD2. The CDR3 contains 15 residues. Germline CDR1 is MDHEN and CDR2 is SYDVKM. In nucleotides, the CDR3 is TGTGCCAGCAGCCCTAGCGGGAGACGGGACAACGAGCAGTTCTTC. It encodes CASSPSGRRDNEQFF.

This clonotype was observed a handful of times. The chain carries TRBV10-3 and TRBJ2-1, with D unresolved. In germline, CDR1 is ENHRY, CDR2 SYGVKD. V shed 3 bases and J shed 0 bases, with 3 bases lying between them. This CDR3 spans 13 amino acids. CDR3 coding DNA: TGTGCCATCAGTGACGGCTCCTACAATGAGCAGTTCTTC. This encodes CAISDGSYNEQFF.

A few counts support this clonotype. The chain has TRBV6-5 and TRBJ2-3; D is unclear. Per the germline V gene, CDR1 is MNHEY and CDR2 is SVGAGI. The CDR3 spans 12 residues. V was clipped by 2 bases and J by 7 bases, with 7 bases between them. CDR3 nucleotides: TGTGCCAGCAGTTACGACAAATATACGCAGTATTTT. It is translated as CASSYDKYTQYF.

Here the CDR3 reads CASSYGTLGYEQYF. CDR3 coding DNA: TGTGCCAGCAGCTACGGGACCTTGGGGTACGAGCAGTACTTC. The J gene is TRBJ2-7, the V gene TRBV12-3 or TRBV12-4; D may be TRBD1 or TRBD2 (5 bases each). This CDR3 has 14 amino acids. V was shortened by 6 bases and J by 4 bases, with 16 bases between the two germline ends.

V and J are TRBV7-2 and TRBJ1-1; a possible D gene is TRBD1 (5 bases). The germline gives CDR1 SGHTA, CDR2 FQGNSA. Trimming took off 0 bases at V and 0 bases at J, with 20 bases between the two ends. The CDR3 runs 19 residues. CDR3 region: CASSLAQGWGDIMNTEAFF. The CDR3, as DNA: TGTGCCAGCAGCTTAGCCCAGGGATGGGGTGATATCATGAACACTGAAGCTTTCTTT.

This chain connects TRBV12-3 or TRBV12-4 to TRBJ2-2, with 7 positions matching TRBD1. V was pared by 4 bases and J by 13 bases, with 6 bases of the junction left unmatched. This CDR3 region has 12 residues. CDR3 sequence (DNA): TGTGCCAGCAGTTCCGACAGGGCTGGGCTGTTTTTT. This encodes CASSSDRAGLFF.

About this clonotype: One end of the junction does not line up with germline, which may come from a read error. The gene calls are TRBV19 and TRBJ2-3; D may be TRBD2 (6 bases). The CDR3 consists of 16 residues. Germline V gives CDR1 LNHDA, CDR2 SQIVND (reference sequence). The DNA of the CDR3 is TGTGCCAGTAGTAATGGGGCAGGGAGGAGAACAGATATGCAGTATTTT. Translation gives CASSNGAGRRTDMQYF.

This clonotype was seen a handful of times. V is TRBV29-1 and J is TRBJ2-1; 10 bases are a match to TRBD2. This CDR3 has 17 residues. Germline lookup yields CDR1 SQVTM and CDR2 ANQGSEA. Unmatched junction bases numbered 10, after V lost 3 bases and J lost 2 bases. CDR3 DNA sequence: TGCAGCGTTGAGGGTCTAGCGGGAGTGAAGGCCTACAATGAGCAGTTCTTC. Translating it yields CSVEGLAGVKAYNEQFF.

The J gene is TRBJ2-2, the V gene TRBV20-1; 10 nucleotides align to TRBD2. V shed 6 bases, J shed 7 bases, and the junction held 11 bases outside the gene matches. The CDR3 has 15 amino acids. From germline, CDR1 is DFQATT and CDR2 SNEGSKA (reference sequence). The CDR3 protein is CSAPLAGLWGGELFF. The CDR3 DNA reads as TGCAGTGCACCACTAGCGGGGCTGTGGGGCGGGGAGCTGTTTTTT.

The genes are TRBV18 and TRBJ2-7; no clear D. The CDR3 extends over 15 amino acids. V lost 4 bases and J 1 base, leaving 14 bases between the germline ends. From germline, CDR1 is KGHSH and CDR2 LQKENI. CDR3 protein: CASSRSRSESYEQYV. DNA for the CDR3: TGTGCCAGCTCACGAAGCCGTTCCGAGTCCTACGAGCAGTACGTC.

The J gene is TRBJ1-2, the V gene TRBV19; TRBD1 matches 9 bases. J was trimmed by 8 bases and V by 0 bases; bases with no gene match: 7. The germline gives CDR1 LNHDA, CDR2 SQIVND (reference sequence). This CDR3 has 15 amino acids. The CDR3 DNA reads TGTGCCAGTAGTATAGAACGGACAGGGGATCGCGGCTACACCTTC. This translates into CASSIERTGDRGYTF.

This chain uses TRBV6-1 with TRBJ1-5; 7 nucleotides align to TRBD1. Germline assignment: CDR1 MNHNS and CDR2 SASEGT. The junction had 12 bases not matched to a gene; V was cut back by 8 bases and J by 2 bases. The CDR3 loop spans 16 amino acids. CDR3 sequence reads: CASGRGVTGGNQPQHF. The CDR3 DNA sequence: TGTGCCAGCGGTAGGGGGGTCACAGGGGGCAATCAGCCCCAGCATTTT.

The chain is built from TRBV5-1 and TRBJ2-3, with 10 nucleotides matching TRBD2. V trimming: 2 bases; J trimming: 4 bases; junction bases outside the gene matches: 4. Per the germline V gene, CDR1 is SGHRS and CDR2 is YFSETQ. CDR3 length: 15 residues. The CDR3 protein is CASSFLAGAADTQYF. As DNA, the CDR3 is TGCGCCAGCAGCTTCCTAGCGGGGGCGGCAGATACGCAGTATTTT.

This clonotype was counted between two and nine times. The chain is built from TRBV5-6 and TRBJ1-4; D gene uncertain. V was clipped by 0 bases and J by 8 bases, with 14 bases between them. The CDR3 covers 15 residues. Germline V lookup: CDR1 SGHDT, CDR2 YYEEEE. DNA for the CDR3: TGTGCCAGCAGCTTGGGAGTCGCCACGGGGGAAAAACTGTTTTTT. It specifies CASSLGVATGEKLFF.

The chain combines TRBV5-4 with TRBJ2-5; 9 bases are shared with TRBD2. With V trimmed by 4 bases and J by 5 bases, 9 bases remained unmatched. Germline CDR1 SGHNT, CDR2 YYREEE (reference sequence). The CDR3 sequence is 15 residues long. The DNA of the CDR3 is TGTGCCAGCAGCGGCCCTAGCGGGACGAGGGAGACCCAGTACTTC. This gives the protein CASSGPSGTRETQYF. Filled out from reference TRBV5-4 and TRBJ2-5, the complete variable domain reads ETGVTQSPTHLIKTRGQQVTLRCSSQSGHNTVSWYQQALGQGPQFIFQYYREEENGRGNFPPRFSGLQFPNYSSELNVNALELDDSALYLCASSGPSGTRETQYFGPGTRLLVL.

This clonotype was found many times. The chain combines TRBV12-3 or TRBV12-4 with TRBJ1-5; no definite D call. V lost 6 bases, J lost 6 bases, and 12 bases lay in between. The CDR3 extends over 13 amino acids. Here the CDR3 reads CASSQSGSQPQHF. CDR3 nucleotide sequence: TGTGCCAGCAGCCAGTCGGGCAGTCAGCCCCAGCATTTT.